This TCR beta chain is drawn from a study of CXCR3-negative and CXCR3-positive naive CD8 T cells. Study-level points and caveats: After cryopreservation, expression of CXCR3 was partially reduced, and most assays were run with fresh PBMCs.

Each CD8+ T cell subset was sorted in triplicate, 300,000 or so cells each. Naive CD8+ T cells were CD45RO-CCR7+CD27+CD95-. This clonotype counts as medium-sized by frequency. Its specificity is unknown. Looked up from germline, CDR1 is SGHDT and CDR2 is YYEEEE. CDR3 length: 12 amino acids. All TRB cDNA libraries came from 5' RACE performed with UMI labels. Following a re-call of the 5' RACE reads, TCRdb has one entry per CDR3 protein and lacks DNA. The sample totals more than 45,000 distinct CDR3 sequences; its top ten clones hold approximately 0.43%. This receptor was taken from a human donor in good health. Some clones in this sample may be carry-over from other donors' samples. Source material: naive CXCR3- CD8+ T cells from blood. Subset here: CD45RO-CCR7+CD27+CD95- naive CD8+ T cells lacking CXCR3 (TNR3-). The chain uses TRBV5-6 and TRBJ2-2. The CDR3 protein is CASSLVPGELFF.